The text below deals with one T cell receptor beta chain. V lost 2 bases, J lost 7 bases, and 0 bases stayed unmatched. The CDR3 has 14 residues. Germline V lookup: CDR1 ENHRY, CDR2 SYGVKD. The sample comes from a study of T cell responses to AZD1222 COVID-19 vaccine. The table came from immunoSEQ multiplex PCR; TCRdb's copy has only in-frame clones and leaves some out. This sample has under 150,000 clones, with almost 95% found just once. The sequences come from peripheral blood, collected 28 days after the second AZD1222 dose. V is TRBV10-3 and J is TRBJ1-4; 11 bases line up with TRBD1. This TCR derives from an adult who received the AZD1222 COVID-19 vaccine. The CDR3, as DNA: TGTGCCATCAGTGAGGGACAGGGGGCTGAAAAACTGTTTTTT. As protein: CAISEGQGAEKLFF.